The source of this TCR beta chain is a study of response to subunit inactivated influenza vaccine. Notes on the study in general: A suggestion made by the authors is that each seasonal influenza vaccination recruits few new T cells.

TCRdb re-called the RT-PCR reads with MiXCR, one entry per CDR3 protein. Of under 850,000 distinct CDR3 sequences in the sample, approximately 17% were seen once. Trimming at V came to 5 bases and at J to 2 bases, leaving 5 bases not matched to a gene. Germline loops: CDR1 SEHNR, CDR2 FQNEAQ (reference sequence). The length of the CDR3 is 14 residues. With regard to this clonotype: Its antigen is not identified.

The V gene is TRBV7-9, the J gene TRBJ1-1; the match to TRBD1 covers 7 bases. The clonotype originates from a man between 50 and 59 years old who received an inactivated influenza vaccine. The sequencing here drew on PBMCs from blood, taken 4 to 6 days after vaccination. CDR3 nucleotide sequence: TGTGCCAGCAGCGAACAGGGGACAAACACTGAAGCTTTCTTT. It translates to CASSEQGTNTEAFF.